A selection of T cell receptor beta chains follows, all from one sample in a study of blood T cell repertoires in COVID-19. The assay was immunoSEQ multiplex PCR, and TCRdb's table has in-frame clones only and misses some. The top ten clones hold roughly 10% of a sample with over 350,000 clones, approximately 90% of them seen once. Input material: PBMCs or T cells enriched from blood (not recorded which). The source is a woman aged 45 to 65 who had recovered from COVID-19. Both conserved end residues are part of each CDR3. The D gene is left open where the match is weak. Not every row has a clone size; where given, it reads once, few, many or a size class.

J,V,size,D,DNA,CDR3
TRBJ2-3,TRBV3-1/TRBV3-2,-,TRBD2,TGTGCCAGCAGCAAAAGGCGGCTAGCGGGGGGGAGGGATACGCAGTATTTT,CASSKRRLAGGRDTQYF
TRBJ1-1,TRBV29-1,-,TRBD1,TGCAGCGTGAAGACAGGGGGCGGCACTGAAGCTTTCTTT,CSVKTGGGTEAFF
TRBJ2-7,TRBV10-1,-,-,TGCGCCAGCAAGGACAACCGCTCCTACGAGCAGTACTTC,CASKDNRSYEQYF
TRBJ2-3,TRBV9,-,TRBD2,TGTGCCAGCAGCGGACTAGCGAGGGGGGCAGATACGCAGTATTTT,CASSGLARGADTQYF
TRBJ2-1,TRBV19,-,TRBD2,TGTGCCAGTAGGCTAGCGGGGGGGCAGGAGTGGAGCAATGAGCAGTTCTTC,CASRLAGGQEWSNEQFF
TRBJ2-7,TRBV5-8,once,-,TGTGCCAGCAGGGCTCCGGACGGGAGAGTCTCCTACGAGCAGTACTTC,CASRAPDGRVSYEQYF
TRBJ1-5,TRBV28,-,TRBD1,TGTGCCAGCAGACCTGGAACAGGGGCTGTTAGCAATCAGCCCCAGCATTTT,CASRPGTGAVSNQPQHF
TRBJ2-2,TRBV18,-,TRBD1,TGTGCCAGCTCACCGGGGACAGGAGACACCGGGGAGCTGTTTTTT,CASSPGTGDTGELFF
TRBJ1-6,TRBV30,-,TRBD1,TGTGCCTGGAGTGTTTCAGGGGGGAATTCACCCCTCCACTTT,CAWSVSGGNSPLHF
TRBJ2-6,TRBV19,-,-,TGTGCCAGTATGCAGTCTGGGGCCAACGTCCTGACTTTC,CASMQSGANVLTF
TRBJ2-1,TRBV19,once,-,TGTGCCAGTGGACAGATCCTCTCCAATGAGCAGTTCTTC,CASGQILSNEQFF
TRBJ1-4,TRBV28,-,-,TGTGCCAGCAGTCCGAGCTTTATTGCGGGCGAAAAACTGTTTTTT,CASSPSFIAGEKLFF
TRBJ1-2,TRBV2,once,TRBD1,TGTGCCAGCAGACAGGGGGGCTACACCTTC,CASRQGGYTF
TRBJ2-3,TRBV6-2/TRBV6-3,-,TRBD2,TGTGCCAGCAGCTTTAGCGGGGAAGGGACTGGAGATACGCAGTATTTT,CASSFSGEGTGDTQYF
TRBJ1-1,TRBV4-1,-,-,TGCGCCAGCAGCCGGCGTGGGGGGATGAACACTGAAGCTTTCTTT,CASSRRGGMNTEAFF
TRBJ1-2,TRBV19,-,-,TGTGCCAGTAACGAGCGTCCTAACTATGGCTACACCTTC,CASNERPNYGYTF
TRBJ2-1,TRBV29-1,once,TRBD1,TGCAGCTATATGGGGACAGGCTATTACAATGAGCAGTTCTTC,CSYMGTGYYNEQFF
TRBJ2-3,TRBV3-1/TRBV3-2,-,-,TGTGCCAGCCTACCGAATCCAGGGTACTCAGATACGCAGTATTTT,CASLPNPGYSDTQYF
TRBJ1-6,TRBV7-2,-,TRBD1,TGTGCCAGCAGCCGGCCGGGACAGGGACGTTCACCCCTCCACTTT,CASSRPGQGRSPLHF
TRBJ1-2,TRBV5-6,-,-,TGTGCCAGCAGCCCCGGGGACACCCGCTATGGCTACACCTTC,CASSPGDTRYGYTF
TRBJ1-5,TRBV6-2/TRBV6-3,-,-,TGTGCCAGCAGTCAAACGGAAACGCGGAATAGCAATCAGCCCCAGCATTTT,CASSQTETRNSNQPQHF
TRBJ1-2,TRBV5-1,-,TRBD1,TGCGCCAGCAGCTTGGACGTTAACAGGGGGCGCTCACTGTATGGCTACACCTTC,CASSLDVNRGRSLYGYTF
TRBJ2-5,TRBV5-8,-,TRBD2,TGTGCCAGCAGCTCGGCTAGCGGGGGAGGGATTACAGAGACCCAGTACTTC,CASSSASGGGITETQYF
TRBJ1-1,TRBV7-9,once,-,TGTGCCAGCAGCTACGGAGAATTGAACACTGAAGCTTTCTTT,CASSYGELNTEAFF
TRBJ2-5,TRBV6-5,-,TRBD2,TGTGCCAGCAGTTACTCGGGGGGAGGGGAGACCCAGTACTTC,CASSYSGGGETQYF
TRBJ2-3,TRBV4-2,-,TRBD2,TGTGCCAGCAGCCAAGAGAGGACTAGCGGGGGGTTCACAGATACGCAGTATTTT,CASSQERTSGGFTDTQYF
TRBJ1-6,TRBV19,-,-,TGTGCCAGTAGGCTTAAGGGGATTGGCGGTAATTCACCCCTCCACTTT,CASRLKGIGGNSPLHF
TRBJ1-3,TRBV28,-,TRBD1,TGTGCCAGCAGTACTGGACAGGGCTTCTCTGGAAACACCATATATTTT,CASSTGQGFSGNTIYF
TRBJ2-5,TRBV7-3,-,-,TGTGCCACCGCATTGGGCCCCCTGGAGACCCAGTACTTC,CATALGPLETQYF
TRBJ1-4,TRBV5-5,-,-,TGTGCCAGCAGCTTGGCCGGGGAAAATGAAAAACTGTTTTTT,CASSLAGENEKLFF
TRBJ1-3,TRBV6-5,-,-,TGTGCCAGCAGAGGGACCAGGGGATCTGGAAACACCATATATTTT,CASRGTRGSGNTIYF
TRBJ1-2,TRBV6-1,-,-,TGTGCCAGCAGTGAAAGGGGGACGCCTAACTATGGCTACACCTTC,CASSERGTPNYGYTF
TRBJ2-1,TRBV7-9,-,TRBD1,TGTGCCAGCAGCCGGACAGGGGGCGGGTACAATGAGCAGTTCTTC,CASSRTGGGYNEQFF
TRBJ2-3,TRBV18,once,TRBD2,TGTGCCAGCTCACCACGACTAGCGATCGTTACAGATACGCAGTATTTT,CASSPRLAIVTDTQYF
TRBJ1-4,TRBV6-5,few,TRBD1,TGTGCCAGCAGTTATCCCACAGGGGGTCTTAATGAAAAACTGTTTTTT,CASSYPTGGLNEKLFF
TRBJ1-2,TRBV5-4,-,TRBD1,TGTGCCAGCAGCTCAGGACAGGGTCCCTATGGCTACACCTTC,CASSSGQGPYGYTF
TRBJ1-5,TRBV19,-,TRBD1,TGTGCCAGTACGGGCGGACAGGCGAACAATCAGCCCCAGCATTTT,CASTGGQANNQPQHF
TRBJ1-4,TRBV7-2,once,TRBD1,TGTGCCAGCAGCCCGACAGGGCCCGAAAAACTGTTTTTT,CASSPTGPEKLFF
TRBJ1-2,TRBV6-5,-,-,TGTGCCAGCAGTTCCCCCCAGGGCAAAACCTCTGGCTACACCTTC,CASSSPQGKTSGYTF